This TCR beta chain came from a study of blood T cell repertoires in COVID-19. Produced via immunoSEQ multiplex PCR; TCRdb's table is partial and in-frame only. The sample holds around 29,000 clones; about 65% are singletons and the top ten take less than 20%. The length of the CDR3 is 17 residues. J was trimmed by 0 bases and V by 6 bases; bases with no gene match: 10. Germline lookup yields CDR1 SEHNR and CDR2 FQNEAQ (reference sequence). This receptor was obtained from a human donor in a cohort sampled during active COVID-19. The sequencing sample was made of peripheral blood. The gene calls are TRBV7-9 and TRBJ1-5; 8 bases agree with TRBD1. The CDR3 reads CASSSSQQGGSNQPQHF. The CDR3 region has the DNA TGTGCCAGCAGTTCATCACAACAGGGGGGTAGCAATCAGCCCCAGCATTTT.